This TCR beta chain comes out of a study of beta chain features in type 1 diabetes (dated by TCRdb to 2017 to 2018). In the study overall: Mean age, gender distribution, total cell number and subset yield did not differ between patients and healthy donors. Whereas all 30 or so donors provided naive and central memory subsets, regulatory and stem cell-like memory subsets were isolated from just 8 patients and about 8 healthy donors. Across all samples, 90 million to 130 million sorted cells were examined, and cell number per subset correlated strongly with RNA yield. In the study, TCRB repertoires of sorted circulating CD4+ T cell subsets from recently diagnosed type 1 diabetes patients were compared with those of matched healthy donors. Overall study results and their limits: Only small numbers of individuals were included in the HLA sub-analyses, which left unresolved whether HLA type had any influence on TCRB rearrangement. Naive, central memory and regulatory TCRB repertoires appeared to be more alike among patients than among healthy donors. Because cDNA was sequenced instead of genomic DNA, highly expressing activated cells could be over-represented, though the groups showed no difference in activation or CD3 levels. Fewer insertions and more nucleotide deletions at VDJ recombination sites were observed in patients with type 1 diabetes, implying thymic rearrangement abnormalities. A moderate but significant shortening of TCRB CDR3 length was observed in type 1 diabetes patients in all four CD4+ subsets. PCR might favor shorter templates, but patient and control samples were amplified and corrected together, so any skew would affect both groups equally.

V is cut back by 3 bases and J by 12 bases, with 10 bases in the junction unmatched. The CDR3 covers 13 residues, taking in both the cysteine and the phenylalanine. Just the 39-base CDR3 DNA is kept, in frame starting at base 1. The germline V gene encodes CDR1 KGHSH and CDR2 LQKENI. The sample holds a few counts of this clone. Its antigen remains unidentified. There are no base qualities to consult, and no much larger clone falls within one base. The entire isolated RNA was reverse transcribed using the High Capacity cDNA Reverse Transcription Kit, and thus expressed TCRB transcripts were sequenced. Deep immunoSEQ sequencing was performed on naive, central memory and regulatory T cell samples, with an average of around 3.4 million total reads per sample. Sorted cells were lysed in RLT buffer and RNA was extracted with DNase-treated RNeasy Micro or Mini kits, depending on cell number. To prevent cross-contamination, each cell subset was processed individually, whereas patient and healthy donor samples were processed jointly. Using the immunoSEQ multiplex PCR, TCRB sequences were amplified from cDNA into 87-bp fragments spanning the CDR3 region. Amplicons were sequenced on the Illumina HiSeq platform. The paper's data handling went like this. Synthetic template baselines were used to correct PCR bias computationally, reads within Hamming distance 2 were collapsed, and singletons that could not be merged were discarded. By aligning reads against IMGT, V, D and J genes, CDR3 length, and insertions or deletions at six rearrangement sites were assigned. Within each subset, clonotype counts were normalized to the number of sorted cells before true diversity and Gini coefficients were calculated with the tcR R package. The overlap coefficient, calculated on TCRB nucleotide sequences, was used to measure repertoire sharing. This immuneACCESS table, as held by TCRdb, lists in-frame sequences with V and J called but not all clones. Of the missing ones, under half trace to an unresolved V gene in checked studies; the others have no known cause. The DNA was the basis for D and trimming; V, J and clone size are from that table. In this sample the table shows more than 150,000 clones, about 9% of which occur a single time. The ten largest account for about 0.75% of the sample.

A single peripheral blood draw of 90 to 150 mL on average was collected from each donor into heparinised tubes. A BD FACSAria II was used to sort naive, central memory, regulatory and stem cell-like memory CD4+ T cells with a panel that included CD45RO, CCR7, CD25, CD127, CD95 and CD27. Purity was above 95% for every sorted population. Right away, PBMCs were isolated by Lymphoprep density gradient centrifugation and were stained directly, with no culture step. So that batch effects would be minimized, each experiment stained and sorted samples in pairs, pairing one healthy donor with one patient. This TCR was recovered from a woman in her 30s with type 1 diabetes. The chain links TRBV18 with TRBJ1-1; 7 middle bases align to TRBD1. The sequenced material came from central memory CD4+ T cells from blood. The DNA sequence reads TGTGCCAGCTCACCCCCCGGGACAGAGTATTCTTTCTTT. This yields the protein CASSPPGTEYSFF.